The clone carrying this T cell receptor beta chain was recorded a few times. This sample is drawn from a study of blood T cell repertoires in COVID-19. Turning to the study itself: Acute-phase and convalescent COVID-19 samples originated in the United States, Italy and Spain.

Sequencing used immunoSEQ multiplex PCR; TCRdb keeps in-frame clones, though not all of them. The repertoire includes roughly 150,000 clones, 80% to 85% of them detected once, and more than 7% sits in the top ten. Germline-derived CDR1 and CDR2 are KGHSH and LQKENI. This CDR3 region has 14 residues. V was pared by 2 bases and J by 5 bases, with 3 bases of the junction left unmatched. The source material was peripheral blood. The chain uses TRBV18 and TRBJ1-3; 7 bases agree with TRBD1. This clonotype originated in a human donor in a cohort sampled during active COVID-19. In DNA form, the CDR3 reads TGTGCCAGCTCACCAGCGGGACAGAGAAACACCATATATTTT. This encodes CASSPAGQRNTIYF.